The entry below gives a single TCR beta chain sequence along with its context. The antigen remains undetermined. The germline V gene encodes CDR1 MGHRA and CDR2 YSYEKL. V lost 4 bases, J lost 4 bases, and 12 bases stayed unmatched. The CDR3 totals 16 residues. This record comes from a study of lymphopenia after photon versus proton radiotherapy. Findings and limits, study-wide: Only patients who died were analyzed for survival; proton advantage is unproven. Relative stability marked proton patients; photon patients lost diversity and naive cells. Oligoclonal CD8+ Temra expansion after nadir drove photon patients' diversity drop.

Libraries were prepared by immunoSEQ multiplex PCR; TCRdb keeps only in-frame clonotypes and omits some of them. The data show roughly 30,000 clones, roughly 89% seen once. The clonotype was recovered from a woman aged 55 to 70 with cholangiocarcinoma. Some clones in this sample may be carry-over from other donors' samples. The sequencing here drew on peripheral blood, taken from a patient treated with proton-based radiotherapy. The chain employs TRBV4-1 and TRBJ1-2; TRBD1 agrees at 7 bases. CDR3 DNA sequence: TGCGCCAGCAGCCTTAGACGACAGGGTGAGGGCTATGGCTACACCTTC. As protein: CASSLRRQGEGYGYTF.